A selection of T cell receptor beta chains follows, all from one sample in a study of blood T cell repertoires in COVID-19. The table came from immunoSEQ multiplex PCR; TCRdb's copy has only in-frame clones and leaves some out. Here the sample spans about 240,000 clones, 85% being singletons. Material for sequencing was peripheral blood. Receptors originate from a man aged 50-60 years with COVID-19, enrolled during active disease. CDR3s include the opening cysteine and the closing phenylalanine or tryptophan. Each record gives: J gene, clone size, V gene, D gene, CDR3 protein, CDR3 DNA. The D gene is left open where the match is weak. A row's size may be missing; if present it is once, few, many or a size class.

j_gene: TRBJ2-5; abundance: -; v_gene: TRBV5-1; d_gene: -; CDR3aa: CASSLGRGGETQYF; CDR3nt: TGCGCCAGCAGCTTGGGCAGGGGTGGTGAGACCCAGTACTTC
j_gene: TRBJ2-2; abundance: -; v_gene: TRBV6-5; d_gene: TRBD1; CDR3aa: CASSLMGQTNTGELFF; CDR3nt: TGTGCCAGCAGTTTGATGGGACAGACGAACACCGGGGAGCTGTTTTTT
j_gene: TRBJ2-1; abundance: few; v_gene: TRBV5-1; d_gene: -; CDR3aa: CASTRTVPNEQFF; CDR3nt: TGCGCCAGCACCCGGACAGTTCCCAATGAGCAGTTCTTC
j_gene: TRBJ2-5; abundance: -; v_gene: TRBV29-1; d_gene: TRBD2; CDR3aa: CSVDGGLAGGTPETQYF; CDR3nt: TGCAGCGTTGATGGCGGACTAGCGGGGGGGACCCCAGAGACCCAGTACTTC
j_gene: TRBJ2-2; abundance: -; v_gene: TRBV3-1/TRBV3-2; d_gene: -; CDR3aa: CASSQDGQAANTGELFF; CDR3nt: TGTGCCAGCAGCCAAGATGGCCAGGCCGCGAACACCGGGGAGCTGTTTTTT
j_gene: TRBJ2-5; abundance: -; v_gene: TRBV30; d_gene: TRBD2; CDR3aa: CAWNKRGAAETQYF; CDR3nt: TGTGCCTGGAACAAGCGGGGGGCCGCAGAGACCCAGTACTTC
j_gene: TRBJ2-7; abundance: -; v_gene: TRBV5-6; d_gene: TRBD2; CDR3aa: CASSWTSGGASFLYEQYF; CDR3nt: TGTGCCAGCAGCTGGACTAGCGGGGGGGCCTCTTTCCTCTACGAGCAGTACTTC
j_gene: TRBJ2-7; abundance: -; v_gene: TRBV2; d_gene: TRBD1; CDR3aa: CASRRKGTGDYEQYF; CDR3nt: TGTGCCAGCAGGCGAAAAGGGACAGGAGATTACGAGCAGTACTTC
j_gene: TRBJ2-2; abundance: -; v_gene: TRBV7-3; d_gene: TRBD1; CDR3aa: CASSIDRGFGELFF; CDR3nt: TGTGCCAGCAGCATCGACAGGGGATTCGGGGAGCTGTTTTTT
j_gene: TRBJ2-2; abundance: -; v_gene: TRBV15; d_gene: -; CDR3aa: CATSSPRDSPRDGELFF; CDR3nt: TGTGCCACCAGCAGCCCCAGGGACTCTCCCCGGGACGGGGAGCTGTTTTTT
j_gene: TRBJ2-1; abundance: -; v_gene: TRBV10-3; d_gene: TRBD1; CDR3aa: CAISESRQGSYNEQFF; CDR3nt: TGTGCCATCAGTGAGTCGAGACAGGGATCCTACAATGAGCAGTTCTTC
j_gene: TRBJ2-3; abundance: -; v_gene: TRBV10-1; d_gene: -; CDR3aa: CASSEWGSTDTQYF; CDR3nt: TGCGCCAGCAGTGAGTGGGGCAGCACAGATACGCAGTATTTT
j_gene: TRBJ2-7; abundance: -; v_gene: TRBV15; d_gene: TRBD1; CDR3aa: CATSNRDRARDEQYF; CDR3nt: TGTGCCACCAGCAACCGGGACAGGGCAAGGGACGAGCAGTACTTC
j_gene: TRBJ2-3; abundance: -; v_gene: TRBV13; d_gene: -; CDR3aa: CASSPRRGPSTDTQYF; CDR3nt: TGTGCCAGCAGCCCCCGCCGCGGGCCCAGCACAGATACGCAGTATTTT
j_gene: TRBJ2-3; abundance: -; v_gene: TRBV7-2; d_gene: TRBD2; CDR3aa: CASSLMGGGTDTQYF; CDR3nt: TGTGCCAGCAGCTTAATGGGCGGGGGAACAGATACGCAGTATTTT